The T cell receptor (beta chain) under discussion was sequenced for a study of vaccination and CD4 T cells after COVID-19 (dated by TCRdb to 2022 to 2024). At the level of the whole study: Convalescent patients had a positive SARS-CoV-2 result on nasal swab PCR, and of these patients, several had mild disease and one had severe disease. In the convalescent cohort there were six males and four females, among whom were two Hispanic individuals, seven Caucasians, two Asians and one multiracial person. Two doses of either the Pfizer-BioNTech BNT162b2 vaccine (n=8) or the Moderna mRNA-1273 vaccine (n=2) were administered to participants. Post-COVID blood samples were collected from convalescent patients a median of around 100 days after diagnosis, with a range of roughly 35 to 180 days. Post-vaccine blood samples were collected a median of about 69 days after the second vaccine dose, ranging from roughly 12 to 250 days. Culture stimuli were overlapping spike peptide pools from SARS-CoV-2 and from the common cold coronaviruses HCoV-NL63, HCoV-OC43 and HCoV-229E. Control cultures used a CEFX viral epitope pool as positive control, an HIV-1 Nef peptide pool as negative control, or no peptide. In around nine COVID-19 convalescent patients and a few infection-naive healthy vaccine recipients, the spike-specific CD4+ TCR repertoire before mRNA vaccination was compared with the repertoire after mRNA vaccination. The full study reports these points: Nearly all vaccine-specific clones in convalescent patients (304 of 307) were mono-reactive for SARS-CoV-2 spike rather than cross-reactive with common cold coronaviruses. In convalescent patients, a median 86.3% of post-vaccine SARS-CoV-2-reactive clones were detected only after vaccination, and vaccine-specific priming was suggested by this finding. The study included relatively few convalescent patients and did not analyze early timepoints after natural infection. Although the median number of SARS-CoV-2-reactive clonotypes went up from more than 20 after infection to 38 after vaccination, the increase was not significant.

In regard to this clonotype: It has no known antigen specificity. No much larger clonotype is one base removed from it; base qualities were not supplied.

Library preparation was by PCR. DNA from cultured CD4+ T cells underwent TCR sequencing with the Oncomine TCR Beta short-read assay at the Johns Hopkins FTIC core. Genomic DNA was extracted from the cultured CD4+ T cells with the QIAamp micro DNA kit. Oncomine TCR Beta libraries made from cultured CD4+ T cells were pooled using unique dual indexes and sequenced on an Illumina iSeq 100. Turning to the authors' computational methods: Non-productive sequences were filtered out, and CDR3s that did not start with C, did not end with F or W, or were shorter than 7 amino acids were discarded. Antigen-specific clonotypes were identified using the MANAFEST web application through comparison of peptide-stimulated wells with reference and other culture wells. Positive clones required FDR below 0.05, an odds ratio above 5, and productive frequency above 0.1% in at least two of three replicate wells. A clonotype was classed as cross-reactive if the clonotype showed significant expansion both in SARS-CoV-2 spike wells and in at least one common cold coronavirus spike condition. CDR3 homology was assessed with Levenshtein distances (stringdist) and unrooted phylogenetic trees (ape) in R version 3.6.1. In TCRdb, the public reads were trimmed at Q25 with fastp and aligned with MiXCR, with productive beta chains retained. Merged by CDR3 protein, the rows form single entries marked with the most common genes and DNA. These V and J calls derive from TCRdb rather than the authors' analysis. The sample table shows fewer than 20,000 distinct CDR3 sequences, and roughly half are seen once. The top ten constitute 9.6% of the sample.

The intended sense of this specimen's treatment or condition label: approximately 10-day PBMC culture with coronavirus spike peptide pools or control peptides (ViraFEST assay). To expand antigen-specific T cells with peptide pools and then pick out the expanded clonotypes through TCR sequencing, the study relied on the ViraFEST assay. Positive SARS-CoV-2 PCR tests in the convalescent patients dated from March to December 2020, before Alpha, Beta and Delta variants emerged in the United States. Each well held about 1.8 million PBMCs cultured with approximately 10 ug/ml peptide pools in IMDM containing around 5% human AB serum and around 9 IU/ml IL-2. On days 3 and 7, half of the culture medium was replaced with fresh IL-2-containing medium. After approximately eleven days of culture, CD4+ T cells were isolated by negative selection with the EasySep CD4+ T cell isolation kit. Ficoll-Paque Plus gradient centrifugation was used to isolate PBMCs from whole blood, and the isolated PBMCs were then either used fresh or cryopreserved at -140C. Triplicate wells were generally used for each culture condition.

Including the terminal cysteine and phenylalanine, the CDR3 comprises 14 residues. CDR3 DNA is the only sequence kept; it has 42 bases, read in frame from the first base. V sheds 9 bases and J sheds 7 bases, leaving 16 bases between their ends. This receptor was taken from a human donor who had recovered from COVID-19. Sequencing was carried out using CD4+ T cells from blood, cultured in vitro. The sequence links TRBV12-3 or TRBV12-4 to TRBJ1-6; no D gene call is confident. The DNA sequence reads TGTGCCAGTGGTCAGCTTAGAGTAAATTCACCCCTCCACTTT. It is translated as CASGQLRVNSPLHF.